The 17 T cell receptor beta chains reported below all come from one sample, sequenced in a study of somatic mutations in cytotoxic T cells in rheumatoid arthritis. Generated by immunoSEQ multiplex PCR, the TCRdb table keeps only in-frame clones and is missing some. This table has 2,000 to 2,500 clones, roughly 76% appearing once. Sequenced sample: CD8+ T cells sorted from blood. These receptors came from a middle-aged woman with rheumatoid arthritis.

The V and J genes are TRBV30 and TRBJ2-7, with 7 bases identical to TRBD2. J was trimmed by 5 bases and V by 1 base; bases with no gene match: 11. The CDR3 is 15 residues long. CDR1 GTSNPN and CDR2 SVGIG come from the germline V gene (reference sequence). The DNA for the CDR3 is TGTGCCTGGAGTGGAGTGGGAGGGAGGGTCGACGAGCAGTACTTC. This codes for CAWSGVGGRVDEQYF.

This sequence joins TRBV25-1 and TRBJ1-3; TRBD1 agrees at 8 bases. This CDR3 region has 17 residues. Trimming removed 2 bases from V and 4 bases from J; junction bases left unmatched: 10. CDR1 and CDR2 from the germline V gene are MGHDK and SYGVNS. CDR3 in amino acids: CASSEIGGRTGGNTIYF. In DNA form, the CDR3 reads TGTGCCAGCAGTGAAATAGGGGGAAGGACAGGGGGAAACACCATATATTTT.

This chain links TRBV5-8 with TRBJ1-2; D may be TRBD1 (6 bases). The germline V and J ends were trimmed by 2 bases and 3 bases, with 20 bases remaining between them. Germline V gene lookup returns CDR1 SGHTS and CDR2 YDEGEE. The CDR3 runs to 17 residues. The CDR3 sequence is CASSFVPGHVPHYGYTF. CDR3 DNA: TGTGCCAGCAGCTTCGTCCCGGGACACGTCCCACACTATGGCTACACCTTC.

The chain has TRBV19 and TRBJ2-2, with 7 bases lining up with TRBD1. The CDR3 consists of 16 residues. Germline lookup yields CDR1 LNHDA and CDR2 SQIVND (reference sequence). With 4 bases clipped from V and 3 bases from J, the junction kept 8 bases outside the gene matches. The CDR3 reads CASSKRQGRYTGELFF. Here the CDR3 DNA reads TGTGCCAGTAGTAAACGACAGGGAAGATACACCGGGGAGCTGTTTTTT.

The rearrangement uses TRBV5-1 and TRBJ2-3; D may be TRBD1 (6 bases). CDR1 and CDR2 (germline): SGHRS, YFSETQ. The length of the CDR3 is 15 residues. Deletions cut 1 base from V and 4 bases from J, with 13 bases between. Here the CDR3 DNA reads TGCGCCAGCAGCTTGCAGGGGCACGGGTCAGATACGCAGTATTTT. Protein: CASSLQGHGSDTQYF.

The chain has TRBV27 and TRBJ1-3, with a weak D call TRBD1 (5 bases). Trimming shortened V by 6 bases and J by 3 bases, and 15 bases separated the two germline ends. Germline CDR1 and CDR2: MNHEY and SMNVEV (reference sequence). The CDR3 extends over 15 amino acids. The CDR3 region has the DNA TGTGCCAGCAGCCCCCTTGGGGGGGTTGGAAACACCATATATTTT. This sequence encodes CASSPLGGVGNTIYF.

J is TRBJ1-3 and V is TRBV9; the match to TRBD1 covers 7 bases. The CDR3 consists of 17 residues. CDR1 SGDLS and CDR2 YYNGEE come from the germline V gene. Losses at the gene ends were 4 bases for V and 0 bases for J; bases not matched to a gene: 10. The CDR3 spells CASSSYDRALSGNTIYF. Written as DNA, the CDR3 is TGTGCCAGCAGCTCCTACGACAGGGCGCTCTCTGGAAACACCATATATTTT.

The J gene is TRBJ1-2, the V gene TRBV27, with D maybe TRBD1 (6 bases). From germline, CDR1 is MNHEY and CDR2 SMNVEV (reference sequence). V gave up 4 bases and J gave up 2 bases, with 20 bases separating them. The CDR3 consists of 17 residues. The CDR3 loop is CASSSPQGGALNYGYTF. The CDR3 DNA sequence: TGTGCCAGCAGTTCTCCACAGGGTGGGGCTTTAAACTATGGCTACACCTTC.

The chain has TRBV27 and TRBJ2-5; 8 positions agree with TRBD1. The CDR3 spans 12 residues. V dropped 9 bases and J dropped 5; count of bases not matched to a gene: 5. CDR1 and CDR2 from the germline V gene are MNHEY and SMNVEV (reference sequence). CDR3 sequence reads: CASGQGEETQYF. CDR3 DNA sequence: TGTGCCAGTGGACAGGGTGAGGAGACCCAGTACTTC.

V and J are TRBV5-1 and TRBJ2-5; 10 bases match TRBD2. The J call is in doubt because the DNA end fits TRBJ2-7 better. Germline assignment: CDR1 SGHRS and CDR2 YFSETQ. This CDR3 has 18 residues. In DNA form, the CDR3 reads TGCGCCAGCAGCTACCGGGTGGCTAGCGGGGGCCACCCTGTCGAGCAGTACTTC. It yields the protein CASSYRVASGGHPVEQYF.

This chain joins TRBV11-3 and TRBJ2-7, with a weak D call TRBD1 (6 bases). The CDR3 is made up of 15 amino acids. The germline CDR1 and CDR2 sequences are SGHNT and YENEEA. V shed 3 bases and J shed 2 bases, with 14 bases lying between them. CDR3 protein: CASSFGTSGPYEQYF. CDR3 coding DNA: TGTGCCAGCAGCTTCGGGACAAGTGGTCCCTACGAGCAGTACTTC.

By share of the sample, this clone is medium-sized (0.01 to 0.1%). V and J are TRBV7-8 and TRBJ1-3; 7 nucleotides align to TRBD1. Germline V gene data show CDR1 as SGHVS and CDR2 as FQNEAQ. The CDR3 totals 14 residues. V lost 5 bases, J lost 2 bases, and 3 bases stayed unmatched. The CDR3 bases are TGTGCCAGCAGCAGGGACAGCACTGGAAACACCATATATTTT. It yields the protein CASSRDSTGNTIYF. The complete variable domain, with remaining parts taken from reference TRBV7-8 and TRBJ1-3, reads GAGVSQSPRYKVAKRGQDVALRCDPISGHVSLFWYQQALGQGPEFLTYFQNEAQLDKSGLPSDRFFAERPEGSVSTLKIQRTQQEDSAVYLCASSRDSTGNTIYFGEGSWLTVV.

This clone was counted a few times. The chain recombines TRBV6-4 with TRBJ2-1, with D maybe TRBD2 (7 bases). This CDR3 contains 15 residues. Germline V gene data show CDR1 as MRHNA and CDR2 as SNTAGT. Trimming took 3 bases from V and 7 from J, leaving 16 bases between them. The CDR3, as DNA: TGTGCCAGCAGTGAAGATGGGGGGGCGGGTAATGAGCAGTTCTTC. Protein sequence: CASSEDGGAGNEQFF.

V usage is TRBV5-1 and J usage is TRBJ2-7, with TRBD2 identical over 12 bases. Germline V lookup: CDR1 SGHRS, CDR2 YFSETQ. CDR3 size: 16 residues. The V gene end was trimmed by 5 bases and the J gene end by 7 bases; junction bases not matched to a gene: 13. The CDR3 DNA reads as TGCGCCAGCAGATTCCTTTCTAGCGGGAGGGCTGGGGAGCAGTACTTC. It translates to CASRFLSSGRAGEQYF. The complete variable domain, with remaining parts taken from reference TRBV5-1 and TRBJ2-7, reads KAGVTQTPRYLIKTRGQQVTLSCSPISGHRSVSWYQQTPGQGLQFLFEYFSETQRNKGNFPGRFSGRQFSNSRSEMNVSTLELGDSALYLCASRFLSSGRAGEQYFGPGTRLTVT.

The CDR3 reads CASSPLAEETQYF. As DNA, the CDR3 is TGTGCCAGCAGTCCCCTAGCGGAAGAGACCCAGTACTTC. The chain is built from TRBV28 and TRBJ2-5; 7 nucleotides align to TRBD2. The J segment lost 3 bases and the V segment lost 5 bases, leaving 3 bases of the junction unmatched. This CDR3 region has 13 residues. Germline V gene lookup returns CDR1 MDHEN and CDR2 SYDVKM.

The chain joins TRBV20-1 to TRBJ2-7; D is unclear. V was trimmed by 2 bases and J by 3 bases, leaving 5 bases between them. Germline V lookup: CDR1 DFQATT, CDR2 SNEGSKA (reference sequence). This CDR3 has 11 amino acids. DNA of the CDR3: TGCAGTGCTAGATCAGACTACGAGCAGTACTTC. It yields the protein CSARSDYEQYF.

The gene calls are TRBV11-3 and TRBJ2-1; 7 positions agree with TRBD1. Trimming took 4 bases from V and 7 from J; bases not matched to a gene: 10. CDR3 length: 15 amino acids. The germline CDR1 and CDR2 sequences are SGHNT and YENEEA. CDR3 in DNA: TGTGCCAGCAGCTCCGGGACAGAACTAGTTAATGAGCAGTTCTTC. Encoded protein: CASSSGTELVNEQFF.